This TCR beta chain originates from a study of radiation and T cells in renal cell carcinoma. The CDR3 contains 13 residues. V lost 4 bases, J lost 7 bases, and 11 bases lay in between. The germline V gene has CDR1 WNHNN and CDR2 SYGVQD (reference sequence). Stated time point: blood 2 weeks post-SBRT. Specified treatment: 15 Gy SBRT to primary tumor, nephrectomy 4 weeks later. TCRdb's copy holds only in-frame clones and misses some; the assay was immunoSEQ multiplex PCR. Here the sample spans tens of thousands of clones, around 81% being singletons. With respect to this clone: Its antigen is undetermined.

General study findings and limits: From baseline, blood top tumor clonotypes peaked at 2 weeks post-radiation.

This receptor was taken from a man aged 55 to 70 with renal cell carcinoma. Sequences were derived from blood, sampled from a patient whose treatment included radiotherapy and nephrectomy. The rearrangement joins TRBV10-1 to TRBJ2-1; perhaps TRBD2 as D (5 bases). The CDR3 is CASSAGFGNEQFF. As DNA, the CDR3 is TGCGCCAGCAGTGCGGGGTTCGGGAATGAGCAGTTCTTC.